These 30 T cell receptor beta chains originate from one sample sequenced in a study of Graves' ophthalmopathy and Graves' hyperthyroidism. The study amplified TCR beta CDR3 regions using RNA transcripts. RT-PCR with HTBI primers came first, then second-round multiplex PCR. TCRdb analysed the multiplex PCR reads with MiXCR anew, one entry per CDR3 protein. Of hundreds of thousands of distinct CDR3 sequences in the sample, about two fifths are singletons; the top ten hold roughly 3%. Sequencing was performed on peripheral blood. The receptors shown here come from an adult man with Graves' ophthalmopathy.

This clonotype was picked up a small number of times. This may come from a read error, since a much larger clone is one base off. The chain uses TRBV7-3 and TRBJ1-4, with 8 nucleotides matching TRBD1. Losses at the gene ends were 5 bases for V and 11 bases for J; bases not matched to a gene: 10. Germline V gene sequence: CDR1 SGHTA, CDR2 FQGTGA. The CDR3 contains 14 residues. The CDR3 spells CASSPDRAPEKLFF. As DNA, the CDR3 is TGTGCCAGCAGCCCGGACAGGGCACCTGAGAAACTGTTTTTT.

V usage is TRBV11-2 and J usage is TRBJ2-7; 8 nucleotides match TRBD1. CDR1 SGHAT and CDR2 FQNNGV come from the germline V gene. The CDR3 runs 16 residues. V was clipped by 8 bases and J by 2 bases; unmatched bases: 14. This CDR3 reads CASRSPGQVIPYEQYF. CDR3 in DNA: TGTGCCAGCCGTTCCCCGGGACAGGTGATACCCTACGAGCAGTACTTC.

This clonotype occurred many times. This chain connects TRBV29-1 to TRBJ2-7; no clear D gene. Trimming removed 0 bases at V and 4 bases at J, with 7 bases between. This CDR3 has 12 amino acids. The germline CDR1 and CDR2 sequences are SQVTM and ANQGSEA. CDR3 amino acids: CSVEEAGYEQYF. The CDR3 nucleotides read TGCAGCGTTGAAGAAGCCGGGTACGAGCAGTACTTC.

The rearrangement links TRBV30 to TRBJ1-5, with D uncertain. V lost 1 base, J lost 4 bases, and 8 bases lay in between. The CDR3 totals 13 residues. Germline CDR1 is GTSNPN and CDR2 is SVGIG (reference sequence). DNA of the CDR3: TGTGCCTGGAGTGAAGCTTTTAATCAGCCCCAGCATTTT. This gives the protein CAWSEAFNQPQHF. The whole variable domain, filled in from reference TRBV30 and TRBJ1-5, reads SQTIHQWPATLVQPVGSPLSLECTVEGTSNPNLYWYRQAAGRGLQLLFYSVGIGQISSEVPQNLSASRPQDRQFILSSKKLLLSDSGFYLCAWSEAFNQPQHFGDGTRLSIL.

This clonotype occurred many times. V gene TRBV7-9 combines with J gene TRBJ1-6; D is uncertain. The V end was cut by 2 bases, the J end by 3 bases, with 8 bases between. This CDR3 is built from 15 residues. Germline CDR1 SEHNR, CDR2 FQNEAQ (reference sequence). Here the CDR3 reads CASSLYGGYNSPLHF. The CDR3 bases are TGTGCCAGCAGCTTATATGGCGGCTATAATTCACCCCTCCACTTT.

This clonotype was counted ten times or more. The J gene is TRBJ1-5, the V gene TRBV2; 7 nucleotides line up with TRBD1. V lost 1 base and J lost 6; bases outside the gene matches: 9. This CDR3 spans 16 amino acids. The germline CDR1 and CDR2 sequences are SNHLY and FYNNEI. CDR3 DNA: TGTGCCAGCAGTGAAGGACAGGGTATGCACTTTCAGCCCCAGCATTTT. Protein sequence: CASSEGQGMHFQPQHF.

This clonotype was counted at least ten times. The chain joins TRBV2 to TRBJ1-2; D is undetermined. Per the germline V gene, CDR1 is SNHLY and CDR2 is FYNNEI. This CDR3 is 13 amino acids long. V was clipped by 1 base and J by 4 bases, with 7 bases between them. The CDR3 region has the DNA TGTGCCAGCAGTGAAGGCGGGGTCTATGGCTACACCTTC. Translated: CASSEGGVYGYTF.

This chain joins TRBV7-8 and TRBJ2-5; D remains ambiguous. Germline lookup yields CDR1 SGHVS and CDR2 FQNEAQ. V was pared by 6 bases and J by 2 bases, with 10 bases between. CDR3 size: 13 residues. The CDR3 is CASSWRPQETQYF. The CDR3 DNA is TGTGCCAGCAGTTGGAGACCGCAAGAGACCCAGTACTTC. The variable domain in full, completed from reference TRBV7-8 and TRBJ2-5, reads GAGVSQSPRYKVAKRGQDVALRCDPISGHVSLFWYQQALGQGPEFLTYFQNEAQLDKSGLPSDRFFAERPEGSVSTLKIQRTQQEDSAVYLCASSWRPQETQYFGPGTRLLVL.

This clonotype was counted ten times or more. The rearrangement links TRBV10-3 to TRBJ1-3, with TRBD1 as a possible D gene (6 bases). Per germline, CDR1 ENHRY and CDR2 SYGVKD. The V end lost 0 bases, the J end lost 0 bases, and 9 bases lay between the germline ends. CDR3 length equals 16 residues. This CDR3 is CAISESTGYSGNTIYF. The CDR3 nucleotides read TGTGCCATCAGTGAGTCCACAGGGTACTCTGGAAACACCATATATTTT.

Concerning this clonotype: A much larger clone is a single base away; this may be a read error. This sequence joins TRBV11-1 and TRBJ1-6; 7 nucleotides agree with TRBD1. This CDR3 region has 14 residues. The J segment lost 7 bases and the V segment lost 6 bases, leaving 6 bases of the junction unmatched. Germline V gene lookup returns CDR1 SGHAT and CDR2 FQDESV (reference sequence). CDR3 DNA sequence: TGTGCCAGCAGGGAATGGGACAGCAATTCACCCCTCCACTTT. Translation gives CASREWDSNSPLHF.

This clonotype was seen once. The chain joins TRBV20-1 to TRBJ2-3, with no clear D. From germline, CDR1 is DFQATT and CDR2 SNEGSKA (reference sequence). This CDR3 region has 14 residues. V shed 1 base and J shed 4 bases, with 12 bases lying between them. CDR3 bases: TGCAGTGCTAGAGGACACCCGGGTTCAGATACGCAGTATTTT. Its translation: CSARGHPGSDTQYF.

This clonotype was picked up one time. The chain carries TRBV20-1 and TRBJ1-2, with D uncertain. The CDR3 has 12 residues. Germline V gives CDR1 DFQATT, CDR2 SNEGSKA (reference sequence). Trimming took off 6 bases at V and 8 bases at J, with 16 bases between the two ends. CDR3 coding DNA: TGCAGTGCGAAACCGGGAGGGAGAGGCTACACCTTC. Translated: CSAKPGGRGYTF.

A few counts support this clonotype. The genes are TRBV5-1 and TRBJ2-2, with D hard to call. Trimming removed 0 bases from V and 0 bases from J, with 9 bases in between. The CDR3 is 16 residues long. Germline lookup yields CDR1 SGHRS and CDR2 YFSETQ. DNA for the CDR3: TGCGCCAGCAGCTTGGGTCAGGCCGCGAACACCGGGGAGCTGTTTTTT. Translating gives CASSLGQAANTGELFF. Looking up the rest from reference TRBV5-1 and TRBJ2-2 gives the full variable domain: KAGVTQTPRYLIKTRGQQVTLSCSPISGHRSVSWYQQTPGQGLQFLFEYFSETQRNKGNFPGRFSGRQFSNSRSEMNVSTLELGDSALYLCASSLGQAANTGELFFGEGSRLTVL.

This clonotype was counted at least ten times. The gene calls are TRBV9 and TRBJ1-2; 7 bases align to TRBD1. This CDR3 has 14 amino acids. V lost 2 bases to trimming and J lost 4 bases; unmatched junction nucleotides: 5. Germline loops: CDR1 SGDLS, CDR2 YYNGEE. The CDR3 bases are TGTGCCAGCAGCGTGACAGGGAACTTCTATGGCTACACCTTC. It is translated as CASSVTGNFYGYTF.

The genes are TRBV7-2 and TRBJ2-3, with a weak D call TRBD1 (6 bases). This CDR3 comprises 14 residues. V was clipped by 5 bases and J by 6 bases, with 15 bases between them. Per germline, CDR1 SGHTA and CDR2 FQGNSA. The CDR3 coding sequence is TGTGCCAGCAGCCAAGGGCTCACAGGGGATACGCAGTATTTT. Protein sequence: CASSQGLTGDTQYF.

This clonotype was picked up many times. The V call is TRBV12-3 or TRBV12-4, the J call TRBJ1-1; D not resolved. This CDR3 comprises 14 residues. V dropped 1 base and J dropped 1 base, with 7 bases sitting between them. Here the CDR3 reads CASSLGNTNTEAFF. CDR3 nucleotide sequence: TGTGCCAGCAGTTTAGGTAATACGAACACTGAAGCTTTCTTT.

This chain uses TRBV7-9 with TRBJ1-4, with 9 positions matching TRBD1. The CDR3 loop spans 15 amino acids. The V segment lost 2 bases and the J segment 5 bases; nucleotides outside the gene matches: 3. CDR1 is SEHNR and CDR2 is FQNEAQ in the germline V gene (reference sequence). The DNA of the CDR3 is TGTGCCAGCAGCTTAAGGACAGGGGTGAATGAAAAACTGTTTTTT. It encodes CASSLRTGVNEKLFF.

Concerning this clonotype itself: This clone may be a read error of a much larger clone one base away. This chain joins TRBV25-1 and TRBJ2-3; D is unclear. The J call is uncertain, as TRBJ1-5 better fits the DNA end. Per the germline V gene, CDR1 is MGHDK and CDR2 is SYGVNS. The CDR3 sequence is 12 residues long. CDR3 loop: CASSPRYDTQHF. The CDR3 nucleotides read TGTGCCAGCAGTCCCCGCTACGATACGCAGCATTTT.

This clonotype was observed at least ten times. The chain has TRBV29-1 and TRBJ1-2; tentatively, D is TRBD1 (6 bases). This CDR3 is 13 amino acids long. The germline gives CDR1 SQVTM, CDR2 ANQGSEA. V gave up 2 bases and J gave up 5 bases, with 12 bases separating them. CDR3 loop: CSVESVGGYGYTF. The CDR3 nucleotides read TGCAGCGTTGAATCGGTAGGGGGATATGGCTACACCTTC.

This clonotype showed up just once. The V and J genes are TRBV10-3 and TRBJ1-3; D is unclear. V was cut by 5 bases and J by 2 bases, with 10 bases left in between. Germline assignment: CDR1 ENHRY and CDR2 SYGVKD. The CDR3 is 14 amino acids. The CDR3 spells CAISPRTTGNTIYF. The CDR3 nucleotides are TGTGCCATCAGTCCCCGGACTACTGGAAACACCATATATTTT.

To note about this clonotype: At one end the junction does not follow the germline gene, possibly because of a read error. The V call is TRBV5-1, the J call TRBJ2-6; possible D gene TRBD2, 6 bases. There are 18 residues in the CDR3. Germline assignment: CDR1 SGHRS and CDR2 YFSETQ. In nucleotides, the CDR3 is TGTGCCAGCAGCGTCGGCGGGACCTCGCCGTCGGGGGCCAACGTCCTGACTTTC. This sequence encodes CASSVGGTSPSGANVLTF.

This clonotype was picked up many times. This chain links TRBV12-3 or TRBV12-4 with TRBJ1-2, with TRBD1 identical over 8 bases. There are 14 residues in the CDR3. The V gene end was trimmed by 4 bases and the J gene end by 0 bases; junction bases not matched to a gene: 1. The CDR3 reads CASSSTGANYGYTF. CDR3 DNA: TGTGCCAGCAGTTCGACAGGGGCTAACTATGGCTACACCTTC.

In regard to this clonotype: The junction shows a germline mismatch at one end, possibly a read error. J is TRBJ2-5 and V is TRBV20-1; possibly TRBD2 for D (7 bases). Germline V CDR1 and CDR2: DFQATT, SNEGSKA (reference sequence). The CDR3 is 13 amino acids. The CDR3 protein is CSARGGGQGTQYF. The CDR3 DNA follows: TGCAGTGCTAGAGGGGGGGGACAAGGGACCCAGTACTTC.

This clonotype was seen once. The chain has TRBV15 and TRBJ2-5; D is possibly TRBD2 (5 bases). There are 13 residues in the CDR3. The V and J ends lost 3 bases and 5 bases respectively, with 10 bases between them. Per the germline V gene, CDR1 is LNHNV and CDR2 is YYDKDF (reference sequence). The DNA for the CDR3 is TGTGCCACCAGCAGCTTAGGCGGGGAGACCCAGTACTTC. It translates to CATSSLGGETQYF.

With respect to this clonotype: Sequence at one end of the junction differs from germline and may be a read error. The rearrangement joins TRBV10-3 to TRBJ2-7; D is unresolved. The CDR3 has 12 amino acids. CDR1 is ENHRY, CDR2 SYGVKD, per germline. The chain's CDR3 is CASSEVVAEQYF. The DNA for the CDR3 is TGTGCCAGCAGTGAAGTTGTGGCCGAGCAGTACTTC.

This clonotype was observed many times. The rearrangement joins TRBV5-1 to TRBJ2-5; 8 nucleotides match TRBD2. CDR1 is SGHRS and CDR2 is YFSETQ in the germline V gene. The CDR3 has 15 amino acids. V lost 4 bases, J lost 5 bases, and 10 bases stayed unmatched. CDR3 DNA: TGCGCCAGCAGCGGGACTAGTCGAGCCGGGGAGACCCAGTACTTC. It translates to CASSGTSRAGETQYF.

This clonotype has a count of ten or more. The chain joins TRBV19 to TRBJ1-5, with a tentative D call TRBD1 (6 bases). Germline values: CDR1 LNHDA, CDR2 SQIVND (reference sequence). The V gene lost 2 bases and the J gene lost 0 bases, with 14 bases spanning the gap. The CDR3 is 17 residues long. Written as DNA, the CDR3 is TGTGCCAGTAGTATATCCGGGACACCGTATAGCAATCAGCCCCAGCATTTT. Its translation is CASSISGTPYSNQPQHF.

This clonotype has ten or more counts. This chain connects TRBV7-2 to TRBJ2-7; 7 positions match TRBD1. The CDR3 loop spans 14 amino acids. CDR1 and CDR2 from the germline V gene are SGHTA and FQGNSA. With V trimmed by 5 bases and J by 3 bases, 7 bases remained unmatched. This CDR3 reads CASSRGDSIYEQYF. DNA of the CDR3: TGTGCCAGCAGCCGTGGGGACAGTATCTACGAGCAGTACTTC.

There are many counts of this clonotype. The V and J genes are TRBV7-9 and TRBJ2-7; D might be TRBD2 (5 bases). The germline V gene encodes CDR1 SEHNR and CDR2 FQNEAQ (reference sequence). This CDR3 contains 14 residues. V lost 1 base, J lost 2 bases, and 9 bases lay in between. Here the CDR3 DNA reads TGTGCCAGCAGCTTAGATCTAGCACCCTACGAGCAGTACTTC. Translation gives CASSLDLAPYEQYF.

This clonotype was found a few times. The J gene is TRBJ2-7, the V gene TRBV5-1; D may be TRBD1 (6 bases). V gave up 2 bases and J gave up 0 bases, with 12 bases separating them. CDR3 length: 15 amino acids. Germline V gene lookup returns CDR1 SGHRS and CDR2 YFSETQ. The CDR3 sequence is CASSFYRDPSYEQYF. The CDR3 DNA is TGCGCCAGCAGCTTTTACAGGGATCCCTCCTACGAGCAGTACTTC.